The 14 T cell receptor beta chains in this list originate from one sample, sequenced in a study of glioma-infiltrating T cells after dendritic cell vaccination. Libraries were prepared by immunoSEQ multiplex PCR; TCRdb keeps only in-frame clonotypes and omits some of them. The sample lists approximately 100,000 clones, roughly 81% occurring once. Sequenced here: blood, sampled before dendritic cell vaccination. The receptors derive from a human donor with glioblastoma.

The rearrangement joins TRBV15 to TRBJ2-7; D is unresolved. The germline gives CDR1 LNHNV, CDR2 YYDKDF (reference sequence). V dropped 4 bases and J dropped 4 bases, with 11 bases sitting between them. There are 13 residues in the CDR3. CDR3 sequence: CATSTRRGYEQYF. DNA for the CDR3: TGTGCCACCAGCACCCGGAGAGGATACGAGCAGTACTTC.

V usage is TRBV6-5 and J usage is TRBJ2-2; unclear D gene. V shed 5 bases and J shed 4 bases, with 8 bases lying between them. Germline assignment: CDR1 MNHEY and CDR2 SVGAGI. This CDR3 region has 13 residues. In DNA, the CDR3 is TGTGCCAGCAGTGAACTTTCCACCGGGGAGCTGTTTTTT. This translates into CASSELSTGELFF.

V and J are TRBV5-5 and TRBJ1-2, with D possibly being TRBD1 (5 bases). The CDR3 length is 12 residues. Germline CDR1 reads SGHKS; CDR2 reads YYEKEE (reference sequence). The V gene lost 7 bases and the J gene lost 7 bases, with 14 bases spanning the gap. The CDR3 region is CASGGKQRGYTF. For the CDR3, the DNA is TGTGCCAGCGGGGGGAAGCAACGTGGCTACACCTTC.

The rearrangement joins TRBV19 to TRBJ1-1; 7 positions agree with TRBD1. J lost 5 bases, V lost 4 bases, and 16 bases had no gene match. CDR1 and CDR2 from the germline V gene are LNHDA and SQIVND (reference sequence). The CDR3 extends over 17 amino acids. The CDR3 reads CASSSPSGGGSETEAFF. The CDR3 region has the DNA TGTGCCAGTAGTAGTCCCTCAGGGGGTGGGTCGGAAACTGAAGCTTTCTTT.

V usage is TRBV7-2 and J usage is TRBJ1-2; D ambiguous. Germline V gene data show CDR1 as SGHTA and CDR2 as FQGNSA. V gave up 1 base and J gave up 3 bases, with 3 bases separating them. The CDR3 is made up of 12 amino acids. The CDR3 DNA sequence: TGTGCCAGCAGCTTAGTCGACTATGGCTACACCTTC. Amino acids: CASSLVDYGYTF.

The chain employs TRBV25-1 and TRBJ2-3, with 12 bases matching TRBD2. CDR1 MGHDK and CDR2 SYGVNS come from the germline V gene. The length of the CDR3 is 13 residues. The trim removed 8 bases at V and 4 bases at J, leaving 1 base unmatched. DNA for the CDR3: TGTGCCAGCCGACTAGCGGGGGCAGATACGCAGTATTTT. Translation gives CASRLAGADTQYF.

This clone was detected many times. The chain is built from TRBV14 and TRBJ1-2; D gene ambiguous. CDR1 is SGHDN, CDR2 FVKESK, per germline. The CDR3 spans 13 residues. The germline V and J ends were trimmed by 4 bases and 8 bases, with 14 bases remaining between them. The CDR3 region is CASSPTIEGGYTF. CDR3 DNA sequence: TGTGCCAGCAGCCCTACGATCGAGGGCGGCTACACCTTC. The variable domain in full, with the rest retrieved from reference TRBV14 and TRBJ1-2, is EAGVTQFPSHSVIEKGQTVTLRCDPISGHDNLYWYRRVMGKEIKFLLHFVKESKQDESGMPNNRFLAERTGGTYSTLKVQPAELEDSGVYFCASSPTIEGGYTFGSGTRLTVV.

The CDR3 loop is CAIKDSGGRRDTQYF. CDR3 bases: TGTGCCATCAAGGACAGCGGGGGGCGTAGAGATACGCAGTATTTT. This chain joins TRBV10-3 and TRBJ2-3, with 9 bases fitting TRBD2. CDR1 ENHRY and CDR2 SYGVKD come from the germline V gene. The CDR3 has 15 amino acids. After removal of 7 bases from V and 5 bases from J, the junction contained 10 bases not matched to a gene.

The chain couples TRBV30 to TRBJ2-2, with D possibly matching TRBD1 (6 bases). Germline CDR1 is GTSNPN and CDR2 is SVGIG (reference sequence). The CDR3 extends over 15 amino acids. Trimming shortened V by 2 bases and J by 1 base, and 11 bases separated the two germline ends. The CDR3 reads CAWSPGTLNTGELFF. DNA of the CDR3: TGTGCCTGGAGTCCCGGGACACTGAACACCGGGGAGCTGTTTTTT.

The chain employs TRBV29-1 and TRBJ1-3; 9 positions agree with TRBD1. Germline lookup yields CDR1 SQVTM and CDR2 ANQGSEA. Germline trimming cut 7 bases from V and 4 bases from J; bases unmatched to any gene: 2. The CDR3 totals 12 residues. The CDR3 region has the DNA TGCAGCGCCACAGGGGGCGGAAACACCATATATTTT. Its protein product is CSATGGGNTIYF. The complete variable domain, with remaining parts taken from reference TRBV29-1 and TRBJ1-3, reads SAVISQKPSRDICQRGTSLTIQCQVDSQVTMMFWYRQQPGQSLTLIATANQGSEATYESGFVIDKFPISRPNLTFSTLTVSNMSPEDSSIYLCSATGGGNTIYFGEGSWLTVV.

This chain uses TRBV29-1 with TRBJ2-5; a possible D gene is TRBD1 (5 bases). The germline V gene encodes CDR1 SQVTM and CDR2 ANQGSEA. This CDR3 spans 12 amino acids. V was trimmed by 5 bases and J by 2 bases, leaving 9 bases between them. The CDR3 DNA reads TGCAGCGTTACGACAGCTCAAGAGACCCAGTACTTC. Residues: CSVTTAQETQYF.

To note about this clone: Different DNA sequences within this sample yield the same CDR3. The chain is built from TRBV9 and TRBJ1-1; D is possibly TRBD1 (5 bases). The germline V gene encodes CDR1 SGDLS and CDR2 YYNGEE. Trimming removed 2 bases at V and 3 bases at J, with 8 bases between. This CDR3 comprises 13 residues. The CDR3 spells CASSVGGDTEAFF. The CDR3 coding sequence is TGTGCCAGCAGCGTTGGAGGGGACACTGAAGCTTTCTTT.

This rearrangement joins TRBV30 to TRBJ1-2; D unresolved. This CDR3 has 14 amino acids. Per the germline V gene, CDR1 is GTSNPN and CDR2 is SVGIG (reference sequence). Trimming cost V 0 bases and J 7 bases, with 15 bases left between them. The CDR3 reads CAWSVRRLTGGYTF. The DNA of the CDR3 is TGTGCCTGGAGTGTACGTAGGCTTACGGGTGGCTACACCTTC.

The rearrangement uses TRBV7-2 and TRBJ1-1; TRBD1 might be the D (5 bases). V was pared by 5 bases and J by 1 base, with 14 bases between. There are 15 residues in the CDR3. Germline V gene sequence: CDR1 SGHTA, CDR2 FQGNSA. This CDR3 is CASSLMGGWNTEAFF. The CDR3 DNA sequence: TGTGCCAGCAGCCTTATGGGGGGTTGGAACACTGAAGCTTTCTTT.